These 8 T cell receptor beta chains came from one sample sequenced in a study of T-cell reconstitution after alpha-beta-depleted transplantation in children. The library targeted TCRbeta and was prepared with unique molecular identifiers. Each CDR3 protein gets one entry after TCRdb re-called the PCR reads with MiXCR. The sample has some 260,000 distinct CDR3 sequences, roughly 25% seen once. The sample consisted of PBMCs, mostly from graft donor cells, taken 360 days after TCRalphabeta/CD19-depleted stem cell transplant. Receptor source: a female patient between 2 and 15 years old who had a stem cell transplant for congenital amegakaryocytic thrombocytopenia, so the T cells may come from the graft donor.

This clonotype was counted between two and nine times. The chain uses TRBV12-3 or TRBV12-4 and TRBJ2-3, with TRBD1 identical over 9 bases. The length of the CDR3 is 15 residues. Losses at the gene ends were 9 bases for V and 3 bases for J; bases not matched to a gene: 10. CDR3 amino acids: CASHWDRERTDTQYF. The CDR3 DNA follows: TGTGCCAGTCACTGGGACAGGGAAAGAACAGATACGCAGTATTTT.

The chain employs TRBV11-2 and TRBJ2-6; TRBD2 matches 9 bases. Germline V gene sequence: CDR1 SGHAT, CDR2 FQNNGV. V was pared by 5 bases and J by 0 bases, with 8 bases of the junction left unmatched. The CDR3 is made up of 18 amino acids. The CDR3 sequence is CASSATSGRSSGANVLTF. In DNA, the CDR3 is TGTGCCAGCAGCGCTACTAGCGGGCGAAGCTCTGGGGCCAACGTCCTGACTTTC.

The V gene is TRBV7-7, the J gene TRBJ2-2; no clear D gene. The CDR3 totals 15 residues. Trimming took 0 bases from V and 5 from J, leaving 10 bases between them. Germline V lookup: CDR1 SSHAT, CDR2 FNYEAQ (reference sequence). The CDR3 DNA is TGTGCCAGCAGCTTAGCCCCATTCGGAACCGGGGAGCTGTTTTTT. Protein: CASSLAPFGTGELFF.

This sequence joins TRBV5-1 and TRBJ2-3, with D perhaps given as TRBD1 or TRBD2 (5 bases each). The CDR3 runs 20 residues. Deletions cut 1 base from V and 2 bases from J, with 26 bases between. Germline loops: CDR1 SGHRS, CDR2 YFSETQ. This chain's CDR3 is CASSLRPASRGLGLTDTQYF. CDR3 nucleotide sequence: TGCGCCAGCAGCTTGCGCCCCGCGAGCAGAGGGTTGGGGCTCACAGATACGCAGTATTTT.

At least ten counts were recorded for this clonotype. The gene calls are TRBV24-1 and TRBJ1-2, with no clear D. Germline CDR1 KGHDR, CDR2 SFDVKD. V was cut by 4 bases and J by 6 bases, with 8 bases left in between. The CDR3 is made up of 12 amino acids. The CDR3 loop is CATSDLTDGYTF. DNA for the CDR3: TGTGCCACCAGTGACTTGACGGATGGCTACACCTTC.

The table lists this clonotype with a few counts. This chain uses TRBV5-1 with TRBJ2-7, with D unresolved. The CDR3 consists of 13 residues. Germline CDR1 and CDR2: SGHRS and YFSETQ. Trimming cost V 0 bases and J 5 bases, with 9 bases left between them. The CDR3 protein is CASSLGSNHEQYF. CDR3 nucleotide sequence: TGCGCCAGCAGCTTGGGAAGTAACCACGAGCAGTACTTC.

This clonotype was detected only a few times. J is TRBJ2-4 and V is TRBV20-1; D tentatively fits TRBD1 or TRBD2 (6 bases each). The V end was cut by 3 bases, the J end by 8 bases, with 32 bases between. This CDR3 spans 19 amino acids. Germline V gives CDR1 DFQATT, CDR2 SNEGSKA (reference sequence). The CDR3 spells CSARRSPGGGRGGRDIQYF. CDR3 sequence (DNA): TGCAGTGCTAGGAGGTCCCCTGGTGGGGGCCGAGGGGGGCGGGACATTCAGTACTTC.

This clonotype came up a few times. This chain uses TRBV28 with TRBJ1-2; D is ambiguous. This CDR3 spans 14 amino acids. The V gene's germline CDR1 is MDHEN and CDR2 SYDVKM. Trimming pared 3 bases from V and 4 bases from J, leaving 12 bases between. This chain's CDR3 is CASSLPFAGYGYTF. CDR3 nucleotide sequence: TGTGCCAGCAGTTTGCCCTTCGCGGGCTATGGCTACACCTTC.